Presented here are 10 T cell receptor beta chains from one specimen sequenced in a study of cytomegalovirus exposure and HLA in healthy donors. The primer mix had 60 Vbeta and 13 Jbeta primers. The table came from immunoSEQ multiplex PCR; TCRdb's copy has only in-frame clones and leaves some out. This sample carries some 120,000 clones, approximately 85% of them seen once, and the ten largest clones take about 7%. Sequencing was performed on PBMCs. The receptors stem from a woman under 40 in good health and CMV-seropositive.

The rearrangement links TRBV6-4 to TRBJ2-1; D is perhaps TRBD2 (5 bases). Germline V gene data show CDR1 as MRHNA and CDR2 as SNTAGT. The V end lost 6 bases, the J end lost 5 bases, and 11 bases lay between the germline ends. CDR3 length: 13 residues. The CDR3 region has the DNA TGTGCCAGCAGCGCCCGGGATCACAATGAGCAGTTCTTC. Translated: CASSARDHNEQFF.

This chain uses TRBV18 with TRBJ2-7; D not certain. Germline V gene data show CDR1 as KGHSH and CDR2 as LQKENI. Trimming cost V 6 bases and J 8 bases, with 14 bases left between them. The CDR3 covers 12 residues. Written as DNA, the CDR3 is TGTGCCAGCTCCCCCGACTCATACAAGCAGTACTTC. Its translation: CASSPDSYKQYF.

The chain uses TRBV5-1 and TRBJ1-1; 7 bases match TRBD1. Trimming took 0 bases from V and 2 from J; bases not matched to a gene: 1. The CDR3 runs to 14 residues. From germline, CDR1 is SGHRS and CDR2 YFSETQ. In DNA form, the CDR3 reads TGCGCCAGCAGCTTGGAAGGGGGCAACACTGAAGCTTTCTTT. Translation: CASSLEGGNTEAFF. The variable domain in full, with the rest retrieved from reference TRBV5-1 and TRBJ1-1, is KAGVTQTPRYLIKTRGQQVTLSCSPISGHRSVSWYQQTPGQGLQFLFEYFSETQRNKGNFPGRFSGRQFSNSRSEMNVSTLELGDSALYLCASSLEGGNTEAFFGQGTRLTVV.

V is TRBV5-1 and J is TRBJ1-5; D uncertain. The V and J ends lost 0 bases and 5 bases respectively, with 6 bases between them. Germline lookup yields CDR1 SGHRS and CDR2 YFSETQ. The CDR3 spans 13 residues. The CDR3 nucleotides read TGCGCCAGCAGCTTGGCCACGGATCAGCCCCAGCATTTT. As protein: CASSLATDQPQHF.

The chain is built from TRBV15 and TRBJ2-1, with TRBD1 matching 8 bases. With V trimmed by 1 base and J by 6 bases, 5 bases remained unmatched. Looked up from germline, CDR1 is LNHNV and CDR2 is YYDKDF (reference sequence). This CDR3 comprises 15 residues. CDR3 residues: CATSRAGTGGNEQFF. CDR3 DNA: TGTGCCACCAGCAGAGCCGGGACAGGTGGCAATGAGCAGTTCTTC. The complete variable domain, with remaining parts taken from reference TRBV15 and TRBJ2-1, reads DAMVIQNPRYQVTQFGKPVTLSCSQTLNHNVMYWYQQKSSQAPKLLFHYYDKDFNNEADTPDNFQSRRPNTSFCFLDIRSPGLGDTAMYLCATSRAGTGGNEQFFGPGTRLTVL.

V gene TRBV11-1 combines with J gene TRBJ1-1; TRBD1 is a possible D gene (6 bases). Trimming took off 5 bases at V and 11 bases at J, with 18 bases between the two ends. The germline V gene has CDR1 SGHAT and CDR2 FQDESV (reference sequence). CDR3 length: 13 residues. The CDR3 sequence: CASSQGGAGNAFF. In DNA, the CDR3 is TGTGCCAGCAGCCAAGGGGGGGCCGGGAACGCTTTCTTT. The whole variable domain, filled in from reference TRBV11-1 and TRBJ1-1, reads EAEVAQSPRYKITEKSQAVAFWCDPISGHATLYWYRQILGQGPELLVQFQDESVVDDSQLPKDRFSAERLKGVDSTLKIQPAELGDSAMYLCASSQGGAGNAFFGQGTRLTVV.

This clone showed up just once. Germline is not matched at one junction end, which may reflect a read error. The chain employs TRBV6-6 and TRBJ2-5; D is uncertain. This CDR3 spans 14 amino acids. Germline V gene data show CDR1 as MNHNY and CDR2 as SVGAGI (reference sequence). The CDR3: CASSYSTAQETQYF. DNA of the CDR3: TGTGCCAGCAGTTACTCAACAGCCCAAGAGACCCAATACTTC.

Comments on this clone: This sample also contains other DNA sequences that code for the same CDR3. The gene calls are TRBV5-1 and TRBJ2-1; 13 bases are shared with TRBD2. The CDR3 is 14 residues long. V shed 5 bases, J shed 9 bases, and the junction held 5 bases outside the gene matches. Germline V gene sequence: CDR1 SGHRS, CDR2 YFSETQ. The CDR3 protein is CASSSGLAGAEQFF. CDR3 nucleotides: TGCGCCAGCAGTTCAGGACTAGCGGGAGCTGAGCAGTTCTTC.

This clone occurred once. The chain recombines TRBV5-6 with TRBJ2-5, with TRBD2 matching 8 bases. The CDR3 totals 15 residues. In germline, CDR1 is SGHDT, CDR2 YYEEEE. The V gene end was trimmed by 0 bases and the J gene end by 4 bases; junction bases not matched to a gene: 5. DNA of the CDR3: TGTGCCAGCAGCTTGGCAGGGCTAGCGGGAGAGACCCAGTACTTC. Translating gives CASSLAGLAGETQYF. Full variable domain (remainder filled in from reference TRBV5-6 and TRBJ2-5): DAGVTQSPTHLIKTRGQQVTLRCSPKSGHDTVSWYQQALGQGPQFIFQYYEEEERQRGNFPDRFSGHQFPNYSSELNVNALLLGDSALYLCASSLAGLAGETQYFGPGTRLLVL.

The rearrangement links TRBV6-1 to TRBJ1-1; 9 bases align to TRBD1. CDR1 and CDR2 from the germline V gene are MNHNS and SASEGT. With 9 bases clipped from V and 4 bases from J, the junction kept 3 bases outside the gene matches. The length of the CDR3 is 12 residues. CDR3 DNA sequence: TGTGCCAGTGACAGGGGGAGCACTGAAGCTTTCTTT. Protein product: CASDRGSTEAFF.